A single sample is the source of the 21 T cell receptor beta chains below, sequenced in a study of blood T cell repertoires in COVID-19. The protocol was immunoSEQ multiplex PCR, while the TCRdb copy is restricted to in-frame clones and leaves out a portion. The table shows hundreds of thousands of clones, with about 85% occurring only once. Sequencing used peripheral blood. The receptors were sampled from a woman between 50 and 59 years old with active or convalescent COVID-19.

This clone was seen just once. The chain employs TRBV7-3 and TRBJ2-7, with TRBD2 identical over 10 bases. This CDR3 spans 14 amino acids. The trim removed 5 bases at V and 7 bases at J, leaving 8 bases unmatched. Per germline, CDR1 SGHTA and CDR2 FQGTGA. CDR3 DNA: TGTGCCAGCAGCCCCCTAGCGGGAGTAGGAGAGCAGTACTTC. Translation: CASSPLAGVGEQYF.

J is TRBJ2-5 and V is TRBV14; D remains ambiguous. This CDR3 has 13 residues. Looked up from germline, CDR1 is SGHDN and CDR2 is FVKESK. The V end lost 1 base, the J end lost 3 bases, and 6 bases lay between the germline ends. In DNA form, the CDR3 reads TGTGCCAGCAGCCAAGGTCGTAAAGAGACCCAGTACTTC. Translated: CASSQGRKETQYF. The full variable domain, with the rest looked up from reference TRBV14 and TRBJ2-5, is EAGVTQFPSHSVIEKGQTVTLRCDPISGHDNLYWYRRVMGKEIKFLLHFVKESKQDESGMPNNRFLAERTGGTYSTLKVQPAELEDSGVYFCASSQGRKETQYFGPGTRLLVL.

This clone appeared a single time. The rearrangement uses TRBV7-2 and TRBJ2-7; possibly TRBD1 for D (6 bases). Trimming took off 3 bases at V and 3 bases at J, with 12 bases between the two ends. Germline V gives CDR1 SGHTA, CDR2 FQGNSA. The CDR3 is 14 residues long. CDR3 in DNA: TGTGCCAGCAGCTTCAGGGGATGGAACTACGAGCAGTACTTC. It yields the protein CASSFRGWNYEQYF.

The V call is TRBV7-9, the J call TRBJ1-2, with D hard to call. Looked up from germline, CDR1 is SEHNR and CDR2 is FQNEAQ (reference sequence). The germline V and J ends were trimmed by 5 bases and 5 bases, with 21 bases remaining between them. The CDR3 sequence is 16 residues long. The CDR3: CASSPIPGRWGYGYTF. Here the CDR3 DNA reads TGTGCCAGCAGCCCAATCCCTGGGAGATGGGGTTATGGCTACACCTTC.

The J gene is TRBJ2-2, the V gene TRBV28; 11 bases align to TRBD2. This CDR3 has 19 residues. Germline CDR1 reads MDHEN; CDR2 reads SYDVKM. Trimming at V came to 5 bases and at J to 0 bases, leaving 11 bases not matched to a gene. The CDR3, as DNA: TGTGCCAGCAGTCCCTCTAGACTAGCGGGAACCCCGAACACCGGGGAGCTGTTTTTT. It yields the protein CASSPSRLAGTPNTGELFF.

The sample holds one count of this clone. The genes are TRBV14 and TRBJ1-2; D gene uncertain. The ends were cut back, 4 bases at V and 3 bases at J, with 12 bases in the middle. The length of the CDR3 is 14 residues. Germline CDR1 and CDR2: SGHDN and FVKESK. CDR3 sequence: CASSPTPGYYGYTF. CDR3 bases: TGTGCCAGCAGCCCAACTCCCGGGTACTATGGCTACACCTTC.

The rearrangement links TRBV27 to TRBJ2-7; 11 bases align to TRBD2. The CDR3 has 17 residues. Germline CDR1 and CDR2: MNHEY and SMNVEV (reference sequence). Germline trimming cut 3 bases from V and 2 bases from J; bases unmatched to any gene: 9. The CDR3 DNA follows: TGTGCCAGCAGTTTCCTCCCACTAGCGGGAGTCACCTACGAGCAGTACTTC. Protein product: CASSFLPLAGVTYEQYF.

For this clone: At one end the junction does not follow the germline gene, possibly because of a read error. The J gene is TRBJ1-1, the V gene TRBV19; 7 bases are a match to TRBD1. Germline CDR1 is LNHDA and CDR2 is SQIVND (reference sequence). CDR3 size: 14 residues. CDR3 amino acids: CASRIGGANTEAFF. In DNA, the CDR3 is TGTGCCAGTAGGATAGGGGGCGCGAACACTGAAGCTTTCTTT.

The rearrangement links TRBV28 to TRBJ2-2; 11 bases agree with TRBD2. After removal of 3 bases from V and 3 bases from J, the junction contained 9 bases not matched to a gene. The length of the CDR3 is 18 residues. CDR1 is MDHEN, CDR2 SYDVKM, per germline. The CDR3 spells CASSLGFSGRAYTGELFF. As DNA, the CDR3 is TGTGCCAGCAGTTTGGGTTTTAGCGGGAGGGCCTACACCGGGGAGCTGTTTTTT.

CDR3 amino acids: CATNGAGGGTQYF. In DNA form, the CDR3 reads TGTGCCACCAATGGAGCGGGAGGTGGTACGCAGTATTTT. The chain couples TRBV24-1 to TRBJ2-3, with TRBD2 matching over 9 bases. Germline V lookup: CDR1 KGHDR, CDR2 SFDVKD. V lost 8 bases, J lost 8 bases, and 7 bases stayed unmatched. The CDR3 runs 13 residues.

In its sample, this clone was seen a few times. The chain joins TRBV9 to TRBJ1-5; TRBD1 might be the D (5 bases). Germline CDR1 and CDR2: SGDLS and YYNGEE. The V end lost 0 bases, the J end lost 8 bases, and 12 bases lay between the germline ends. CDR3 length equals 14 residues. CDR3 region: CASSVADGGEPQHF. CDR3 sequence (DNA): TGTGCCAGCAGCGTAGCGGACGGGGGAGAGCCCCAGCATTTT. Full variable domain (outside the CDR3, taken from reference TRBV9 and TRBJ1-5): DSGVTQTPKHLITATGQRVTLRCSPRSGDLSVYWYQQSLDQGLQFLIQYYNGEERAKGNILERFSAQQFPDLHSELNLSSLELGDSALYFCASSVADGGEPQHFGDGTRLSIL.

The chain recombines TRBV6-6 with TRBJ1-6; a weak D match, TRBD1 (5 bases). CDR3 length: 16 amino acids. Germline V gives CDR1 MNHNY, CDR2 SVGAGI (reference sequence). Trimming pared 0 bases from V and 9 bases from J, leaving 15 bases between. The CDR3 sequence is CASSYSTGLDGSPLHF. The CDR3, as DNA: TGTGCCAGCAGTTACTCGACGGGACTCGATGGTTCACCCCTCCACTTT.

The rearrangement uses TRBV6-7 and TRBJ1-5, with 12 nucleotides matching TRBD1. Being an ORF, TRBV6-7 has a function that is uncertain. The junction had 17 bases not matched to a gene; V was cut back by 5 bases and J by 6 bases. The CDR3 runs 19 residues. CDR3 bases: TGTGCCAGCAGTGACATTCCCATGGGACAGGGGGCCAACTGTCAGCCCCAGCATTTT. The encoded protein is CASSDIPMGQGANCQPQHF.

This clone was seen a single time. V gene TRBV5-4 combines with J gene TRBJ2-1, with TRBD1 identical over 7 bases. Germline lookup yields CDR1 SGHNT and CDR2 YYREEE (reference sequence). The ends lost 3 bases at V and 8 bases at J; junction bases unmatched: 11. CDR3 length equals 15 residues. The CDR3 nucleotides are TGTGCCAGCAGCTGGCCGGGACAGTCGGCCGATGAGCAGTTCTTC. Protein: CASSWPGQSADEQFF.

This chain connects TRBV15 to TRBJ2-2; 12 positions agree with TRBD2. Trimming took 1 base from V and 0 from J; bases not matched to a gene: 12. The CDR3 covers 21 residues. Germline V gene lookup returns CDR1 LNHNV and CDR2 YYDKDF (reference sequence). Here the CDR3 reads CATSRGRLAGGPRSNTGELFF. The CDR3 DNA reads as TGTGCCACCAGCAGAGGTCGGCTAGCGGGAGGGCCCCGTTCGAACACCGGGGAGCTGTTTTTT.

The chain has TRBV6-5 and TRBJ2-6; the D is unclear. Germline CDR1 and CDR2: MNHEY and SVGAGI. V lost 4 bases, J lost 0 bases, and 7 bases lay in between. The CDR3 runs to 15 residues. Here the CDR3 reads CASSSSYSGANVLTF. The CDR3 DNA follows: TGTGCCAGCAGTTCCTCCTACTCTGGGGCCAACGTCCTGACTTTC.

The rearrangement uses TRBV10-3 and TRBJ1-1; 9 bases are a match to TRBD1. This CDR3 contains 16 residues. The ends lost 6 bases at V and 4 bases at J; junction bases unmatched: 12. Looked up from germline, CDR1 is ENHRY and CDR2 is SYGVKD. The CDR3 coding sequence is TGTGCCATCAGGTCCCGGGACAGGGCCGGGGGCACTGAAGCTTTCTTT. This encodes CAIRSRDRAGGTEAFF.

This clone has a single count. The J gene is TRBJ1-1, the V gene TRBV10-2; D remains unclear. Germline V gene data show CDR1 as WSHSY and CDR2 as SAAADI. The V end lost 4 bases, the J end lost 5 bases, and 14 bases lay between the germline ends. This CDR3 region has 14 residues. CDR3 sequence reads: CASSAARSVTEAFF. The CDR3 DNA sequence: TGCGCCAGCAGTGCGGCCAGGTCAGTTACTGAAGCTTTCTTT.

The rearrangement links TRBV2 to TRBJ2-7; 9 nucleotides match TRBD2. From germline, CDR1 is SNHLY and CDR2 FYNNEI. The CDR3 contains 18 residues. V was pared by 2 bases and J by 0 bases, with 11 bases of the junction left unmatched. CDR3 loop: CASSELPRTSVSSYEQYF. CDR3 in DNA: TGTGCCAGCAGTGAATTACCCCGGACTAGCGTGAGCTCCTACGAGCAGTACTTC.

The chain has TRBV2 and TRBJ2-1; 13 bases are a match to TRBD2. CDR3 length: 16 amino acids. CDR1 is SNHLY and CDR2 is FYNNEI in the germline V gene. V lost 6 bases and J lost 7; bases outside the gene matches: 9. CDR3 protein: CASSILAGGPRNEQFF. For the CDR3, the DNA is TGTGCCAGCAGCATACTAGCGGGAGGGCCGAGAAATGAGCAGTTCTTC.

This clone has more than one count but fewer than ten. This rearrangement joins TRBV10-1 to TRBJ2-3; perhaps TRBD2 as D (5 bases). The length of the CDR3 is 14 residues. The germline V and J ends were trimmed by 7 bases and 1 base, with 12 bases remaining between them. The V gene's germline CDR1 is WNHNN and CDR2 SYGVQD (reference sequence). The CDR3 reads CASTRGWRTDTQYF. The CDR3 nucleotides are TGCGCCAGCACACGGGGTTGGCGCACAGATACGCAGTATTTT.